One sample yielded the 21 T cell receptor beta chains listed below, sequenced in a study of CD8 T cells in ankylosing spondylitis. TCRdb ran MiXCR on the 5' RACE reads and lists one entry per CDR3 protein. This sample has 200,000 to 250,000 distinct CDR3 sequences, with less than 9.5% found just once. The specimen sequenced was blood, either unsorted or a sorted T cell fraction (not recorded which). These receptors were collected from a female donor with ankylosing spondylitis or in good health (not recorded which).

In the case of this clonotype: A much larger clonotype is one base distant, so this may be a read error. The V and J genes are TRBV27 and TRBJ2-5; maybe TRBD1 (5 bases). The V gene's germline CDR1 is MNHEY and CDR2 SMNVEV (reference sequence). The CDR3 is made up of 15 amino acids. The CDR3 sequence: CASSPSRGLQGTQYF. CDR3 bases: TGTGCCAGCAGTCCCTCAAGGGGCTTACAAGGGACCCAGTACTTC.

This clonotype was counted ten times or more. V is TRBV20-1 and J is TRBJ2-7, with D unresolved. Germline CDR1 is DFQATT and CDR2 is SNEGSKA (reference sequence). The CDR3 consists of 14 residues. Trimming took 0 bases from V and 4 from J, leaving 13 bases between them. CDR3: CSAREGRRIYEQYF. CDR3 DNA sequence: TGCAGTGCTAGAGAAGGCAGGCGTATTTACGAGCAGTACTTC.

Comment on this clonotype: It may be a read error: a sequence one base away is much more abundant. This rearrangement joins TRBV20-1 to TRBJ1-3; possibly TRBD1 for D (5 bases). The CDR3 covers 16 residues. Germline V gene data show CDR1 as DFQATT and CDR2 as SNEGSKA (reference sequence). The CDR3 DNA reads as TGCTGTGCTAGCGGGACGATACCCGGGGCTGGAAACACCATATATTTT. Translated: CCASGTIPGAGNTIYF.

The table lists this clonotype with a few counts. This chain uses TRBV7-8 with TRBJ2-2, with D perhaps TRBD1 (6 bases). Trimming cost V 0 bases and J 0 bases, with 11 bases left between them. Germline-derived CDR1 and CDR2 are SGHVS and FQNEAQ. CDR3 size: 17 residues. Here the CDR3 DNA reads TGTGCCAGCAGCTTAGCTGCCGGACAGCCGAACACCGGGGAGCTGTTTTTT. This translates into CASSLAAGQPNTGELFF. Using reference TRBV7-8 and TRBJ2-2 for the parts outside the CDR3, the full variable domain is GAGVSQSPRYKVAKRGQDVALRCDPISGHVSLFWYQQALGQGPEFLTYFQNEAQLDKSGLPSDRFFAERPEGSVSTLKIQRTQQEDSAVYLCASSLAAGQPNTGELFFGEGSRLTVL.

This rearrangement joins TRBV6-2 or TRBV6-3 to TRBJ2-7; the match to TRBD2 covers 11 bases. Germline CDR1 MNHEY, CDR2 SVGEGT. V shed 6 bases, J shed 3 bases, and the junction held 7 bases outside the gene matches. The CDR3 spans 15 residues. The CDR3 sequence: CASSMTSGTIYEQYF. The CDR3 coding sequence is TGTGCCAGCAGCATGACTAGCGGGACAATCTACGAGCAGTACTTC.

The rearrangement links TRBV30 to TRBJ1-2, with a possible D match to TRBD1 (6 bases). Germline V gene lookup returns CDR1 GTSNPN and CDR2 SVGIG (reference sequence). V gave up 2 bases and J gave up 12 bases, with 16 bases separating them. The CDR3 has 12 amino acids. CDR3 sequence reads: CAWSRLSGEDTF. The CDR3 DNA reads as TGTGCCTGGAGTCGGCTCTCAGGGGAAGACACCTTC.

This chain connects TRBV18 to TRBJ1-2, with D possibly being TRBD1 (5 bases). This CDR3 contains 16 residues. Germline assignment: CDR1 KGHSH and CDR2 LQKENI. V was cut by 5 bases and J by 6 bases, with 22 bases left in between. CDR3 in amino acids: CASSYRGHLIADGYTF. CDR3 sequence (DNA): TGTGCCAGCTCATATCGAGGACACTTGATTGCGGATGGCTACACCTTC.

This chain connects TRBV7-9 to TRBJ2-7; TRBD1 matches at 7 bases. This CDR3 region has 12 residues. CDR1 and CDR2 from the germline V gene are SEHNR and FQNEAQ (reference sequence). Trimming took 3 bases from V and 7 from J; bases not matched to a gene: 3. The CDR3 spells CASSFTGVEQYF. The CDR3 DNA sequence: TGTGCCAGCAGCTTTACAGGGGTAGAGCAGTACTTC.

In this sample, this clonotype turned up many times. The chain combines TRBV9 with TRBJ2-2; D is possibly TRBD2 (7 bases). From germline, CDR1 is SGDLS and CDR2 YYNGEE. This CDR3 is built from 18 residues. V lost 3 bases, J lost 1 base, and 19 bases lay in between. DNA for the CDR3: TGTGCCAGCAGCGGCAACACTAGGGGGGGGGTGAACACCGGGGAGCTGTTTTTT. This translates into CASSGNTRGGVNTGELFF.

This clonotype occurred a few times. The V call is TRBV6-1, the J call TRBJ2-1, with 9 bases identical to TRBD2. V dropped 4 bases and J dropped 5; count of bases not matched to a gene: 6. The germline CDR1 and CDR2 sequences are MNHNS and SASEGT. The CDR3 sequence is 15 residues long. The CDR3 DNA is TGTGCCAGCAGTGTCCTAGCGGGAATCAACAATGAGCAGTTCTTC. Translating gives CASSVLAGINNEQFF.

This clonotype was detected many times. This rearrangement joins TRBV29-1 to TRBJ1-4, with D uncertain. Germline V gene data show CDR1 as SQVTM and CDR2 as ANQGSEA. V was clipped by 8 bases and J by 5 bases, with 12 bases between them. This CDR3 comprises 12 residues. CDR3 loop: CSFSAENEKLFF. The CDR3 DNA follows: TGCAGCTTCTCGGCGGAGAATGAAAAACTGTTTTTT. The variable domain in full, completed from reference TRBV29-1 and TRBJ1-4, reads SAVISQKPSRDICQRGTSLTIQCQVDSQVTMMFWYRQQPGQSLTLIATANQGSEATYESGFVIDKFPISRPNLTFSTLTVSNMSPEDSSIYLCSFSAENEKLFFGSGTQLSVL.

This clonotype occurred many times. This sequence joins TRBV20-1 and TRBJ1-3, with no clear D. V lost 4 bases and J lost 2, with 6 bases in between. The germline gives CDR1 DFQATT, CDR2 SNEGSKA (reference sequence). The CDR3 sequence is 12 residues long. CDR3 in DNA: TGCAGTGCTAACAGAGCTGGAAACACCATATATTTT. Its translation: CSANRAGNTIYF.

The table lists this clonotype with many counts. The V and J genes are TRBV20-1 and TRBJ2-5, with TRBD1 identical over 8 bases. Germline lookup yields CDR1 DFQATT and CDR2 SNEGSKA (reference sequence). The J segment lost 6 bases and the V segment lost 5 bases, leaving 14 bases of the junction unmatched. This CDR3 has 15 residues. The CDR3 DNA reads TGCAGTGCTCCTCTCACAGGGGGTAGTCCCAAGACCCAGTACTTC. It is translated as CSAPLTGGSPKTQYF.

This clonotype was seen at least ten times. The chain couples TRBV5-1 to TRBJ2-3, with 10 bases fitting TRBD1. V trimming: 4 bases; J trimming: 3 bases; junction bases outside the gene matches: 8. The length of the CDR3 is 16 residues. Germline V gives CDR1 SGHRS, CDR2 YFSETQ. The CDR3 DNA reads as TGCGCCAGCAGCAACAGACAGGGGGCGCGGACAGATACGCAGTATTTT. Translating it yields CASSNRQGARTDTQYF. Full variable domain (remainder filled in from reference TRBV5-1 and TRBJ2-3): KAGVTQTPRYLIKTRGQQVTLSCSPISGHRSVSWYQQTPGQGLQFLFEYFSETQRNKGNFPGRFSGRQFSNSRSEMNVSTLELGDSALYLCASSNRQGARTDTQYFGPGTRLTVL.

This clonotype was observed at least ten times. The chain couples TRBV29-1 to TRBJ1-1; tentatively, D is TRBD1 (5 bases). The CDR3 loop spans 18 amino acids. V lost 6 bases and J lost 1, with 27 bases in between. Per the germline V gene, CDR1 is SQVTM and CDR2 is ANQGSEA. The CDR3 loop is CSVGGGRDPQAWNTEAFF. CDR3 sequence (DNA): TGCAGCGTGGGAGGAGGCCGGGACCCCCAAGCTTGGAACACTGAAGCTTTCTTT.

In this sample, this clonotype turned up many times. This chain connects TRBV28 to TRBJ1-5; D is possibly TRBD1 (5 bases). CDR3 size: 14 residues. V was cut by 5 bases and J by 3 bases, with 11 bases left in between. The germline V gene has CDR1 MDHEN and CDR2 SYDVKM. The CDR3 protein is CASSVWGDNQPQHF. CDR3 nucleotides: TGTGCCAGCAGTGTCTGGGGGGACAATCAGCCCCAGCATTTT.

This clonotype came up many times. The V call is TRBV12-3 or TRBV12-4, the J call TRBJ2-7; D is unclear. CDR3 length: 14 residues. V was shortened by 5 bases and J by 7 bases, with 18 bases between the two germline ends. The CDR3 region has the DNA TGTGCCAGCAGTCCCTCAGGTACCCCCAGGGAGCAGTACTTC. It codes for CASSPSGTPREQYF.

This clonotype was observed at least ten times. The chain uses TRBV6-5 and TRBJ2-2, with TRBD2 as a possible D gene (5 bases). The CDR3 is 14 amino acids. The germline V and J ends were trimmed by 0 bases and 5 bases, with 7 bases remaining between them. Germline lookup yields CDR1 MNHEY and CDR2 SVGAGI. The CDR3 is CASSYSRGTGELFF. In DNA form, the CDR3 reads TGTGCCAGCAGTTACTCGCGAGGGACCGGGGAGCTGTTTTTT.

This clonotype came up many times. The chain uses TRBV4-3 and TRBJ2-7; D ambiguous. This CDR3 is built from 15 residues. V was shortened by 2 bases and J by 0 bases, with 11 bases between the two germline ends. The germline CDR1 and CDR2 sequences are LGHNA and YSLEER. DNA of the CDR3: TGCGCCAGCAGCCAAATGGCCCTAAACTCCTACGAGCAGTACTTC. Its translation: CASSQMALNSYEQYF.

This clonotype showed up many times. V usage is TRBV10-3 and J usage is TRBJ2-1; TRBD1 matches 12 bases. CDR3 length: 14 amino acids. Germline lookup yields CDR1 ENHRY and CDR2 SYGVKD. V lost 6 bases, J lost 10 bases, and 7 bases stayed unmatched. The DNA of the CDR3 is TGTGCCATCAGCCCCGGGACAGGGGGCTCGGAGCAGTTCTTC. Translation gives CAISPGTGGSEQFF.

The table lists this clonotype with many counts. The J gene is TRBJ2-1, the V gene TRBV4-3; D is ambiguous. CDR1 and CDR2 from the germline V gene are LGHNA and YSLEER. CDR3 size: 14 residues. The ends were cut back, 0 bases at V and 5 bases at J, with 8 bases in the middle. This chain's CDR3 is CASSQDPRDNEQFF. Here the CDR3 DNA reads TGCGCCAGCAGCCAAGACCCCCGGGACAATGAGCAGTTCTTC.